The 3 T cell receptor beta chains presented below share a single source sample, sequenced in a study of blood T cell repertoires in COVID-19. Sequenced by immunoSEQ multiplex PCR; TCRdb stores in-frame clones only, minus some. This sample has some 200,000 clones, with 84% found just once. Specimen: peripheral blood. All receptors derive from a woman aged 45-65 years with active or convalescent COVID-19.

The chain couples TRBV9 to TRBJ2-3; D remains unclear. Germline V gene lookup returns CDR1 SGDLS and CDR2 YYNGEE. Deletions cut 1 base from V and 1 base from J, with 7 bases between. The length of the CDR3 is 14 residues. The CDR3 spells CASSVIARTDTQYF. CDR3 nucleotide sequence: TGTGCCAGCAGCGTAATAGCCCGCACAGATACGCAGTATTTT.

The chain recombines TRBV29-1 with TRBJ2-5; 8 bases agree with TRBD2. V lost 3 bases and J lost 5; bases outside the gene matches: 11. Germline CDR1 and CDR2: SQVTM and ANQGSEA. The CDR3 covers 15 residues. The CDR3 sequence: CSVDVAGGGGETQYF. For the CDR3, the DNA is TGCAGCGTTGACGTTGCGGGGGGCGGGGGGGAGACCCAGTACTTC.

CDR3 sequence reads: CASSRVSGVNEQYV. The CDR3 DNA reads as TGTGCCAGCTCACGGGTGTCGGGGGTCAACGAGCAGTACGTC. This chain connects TRBV18 to TRBJ2-7; tentatively, D is TRBD2 (6 bases). CDR1 KGHSH and CDR2 LQKENI come from the germline V gene. This CDR3 is built from 14 residues. V lost 4 bases to trimming and J lost 5 bases, with 15 bases between them.